Following are 19 T cell receptor beta chains from one sample sequenced in a study of blood T cell repertoires in COVID-19. Produced via immunoSEQ multiplex PCR; TCRdb's table is partial and in-frame only. The sample has more than 75,000 clones, 80% to 90% seen once. The specimen sequenced was peripheral blood. These receptors were obtained from a woman older than 75 with acute or convalescent COVID-19.

This chain links TRBV19 with TRBJ2-7, with 10 nucleotides matching TRBD2. J gave up 3 bases and V 3 bases, and 8 bases lay outside the gene matches. The CDR3 totals 16 residues. From germline, CDR1 is LNHDA and CDR2 SQIVND (reference sequence). CDR3 bases: TGTGCCAGTAGTATGGGGCTAGCGGGGGAGAACTACGAGCAGTACTTC. Protein product: CASSMGLAGENYEQYF.

The V call is TRBV7-8, the J call TRBJ1-2; maybe TRBD1 (6 bases). V was clipped by 5 bases and J by 1 base, with 14 bases between them. The CDR3 is 15 amino acids. Germline loops: CDR1 SGHVS, CDR2 FQNEAQ. Here the CDR3 DNA reads TGTGCCAGCAGCCCGGACAGCTTATTTAACTATGGCTACACCTTC. Amino acids: CASSPDSLFNYGYTF.

V usage is TRBV30 and J usage is TRBJ2-5; D is perhaps TRBD1 (6 bases). Trimming shortened V by 3 bases and J by 5 bases, and 16 bases separated the two germline ends. The CDR3 length is 14 residues. CDR1 GTSNPN and CDR2 SVGIG come from the germline V gene (reference sequence). The CDR3 DNA reads as TGTGCCTGGAGCCAAGGGGGACGTCCGGAGACCCAGTACTTC. Amino acid sequence: CAWSQGGRPETQYF.

This clone was counted once. The chain carries TRBV5-1 and TRBJ1-4; 7 bases are shared with TRBD1. The CDR3 has 14 residues. V shed 3 bases and J 3 bases; nucleotides not matched to a gene: 2. Germline V gene lookup returns CDR1 SGHRS and CDR2 YFSETQ. The CDR3 spells CASSSTGSNEKLFF. In nucleotides, the CDR3 is TGCGCCAGCAGCTCGACAGGGTCTAATGAAAAACTGTTTTTT.

This clone was recorded only once. The chain is built from TRBV12-3 or TRBV12-4 and TRBJ1-1, with 7 bases aligning to TRBD1. The ends lost 5 bases at V and 11 bases at J; junction bases unmatched: 8. The CDR3 contains 12 residues. CDR3 sequence (DNA): TGTGCCAGCAGTCCACAGGGGAGTGAGGCTTTCTTT. It specifies CASSPQGSEAFF.

The chain is built from TRBV11-2 and TRBJ2-1; weak D call: TRBD1 (6 bases). Trimming cost V 5 bases and J 0 bases, with 14 bases left between them. This CDR3 has 16 amino acids. CDR1 is SGHAT and CDR2 is FQNNGV in the germline V gene. The CDR3 DNA follows: TGTGCCAGCAGCAGCGCACGGACAGTCTCCTACAATGAGCAGTTCTTC. The encoded protein is CASSSARTVSYNEQFF.

The rearrangement joins TRBV7-6 to TRBJ2-7; 8 bases line up with TRBD2. This CDR3 comprises 15 residues. With 5 bases clipped from V and 2 bases from J, the junction kept 8 bases outside the gene matches. The germline V gene has CDR1 SGHVS and CDR2 FNYEAQ. The DNA of the CDR3 is TGTGCCAGCAGCCGAGCCGGGACTAGTACCTACGAGCAGTACTTC. Protein product: CASSRAGTSTYEQYF.

The chain links TRBV20-1 to TRBJ1-1, with TRBD1 matching 8 bases. With V trimmed by 6 bases and J by 6 bases, 3 bases remained unmatched. The CDR3 has 11 residues. Germline CDR1 DFQATT, CDR2 SNEGSKA (reference sequence). The CDR3 protein is CSALTGAEAFF. CDR3 nucleotide sequence: TGCAGTGCCCTGACAGGGGCTGAAGCTTTCTTT.

The chain couples TRBV10-3 to TRBJ1-1; TRBD1 matches 7 bases. The CDR3 loop spans 13 amino acids. Germline V lookup: CDR1 ENHRY, CDR2 SYGVKD. The J segment lost 7 bases and the V segment lost 4 bases, leaving 6 bases of the junction unmatched. The CDR3 DNA is TGTGCCATCAGTGCCCCAGGGGGAATTGAAGCTTTCTTT. This gives the protein CAISAPGGIEAFF.

This sequence joins TRBV18 and TRBJ1-1, with 10 bases that match TRBD1. The germline CDR1 and CDR2 sequences are KGHSH and LQKENI. The CDR3 totals 16 residues. The V and J ends lost 3 bases and 0 bases, in that order; junction bases with no gene match: 4. CDR3 sequence (DNA): TGTGCCAGCTCACCTGGGACAGGGGCAATGAACACTGAAGCTTTCTTT. Encoded protein: CASSPGTGAMNTEAFF.

This clone came up once. V is TRBV10-3 and J is TRBJ2-1, with D hard to call. This CDR3 spans 13 amino acids. Germline values: CDR1 ENHRY, CDR2 SYGVKD. V was trimmed by 0 bases and J by 14 bases, leaving 14 bases between them. This chain's CDR3 is CAISESRNQEKFF. The DNA for the CDR3 is TGTGCCATCAGTGAGTCGCGGAACCAAGAAAAGTTCTTC.

The rearrangement uses TRBV5-1 and TRBJ2-7; D is possibly TRBD2 (6 bases). V shed 0 bases and J shed 3 bases, with 13 bases lying between them. The length of the CDR3 is 15 residues. Germline CDR1 reads SGHRS; CDR2 reads YFSETQ. The CDR3 nucleotides read TGCGCCAGCAGCTTGGTAGGCGGGACCCTCTACGAGCAGTACTTC. This encodes CASSLVGGTLYEQYF.

The V and J genes are TRBV11-3 and TRBJ2-3; D call uncertain. The CDR3 consists of 13 residues. Germline V gene sequence: CDR1 SGHNT, CDR2 YENEEA. V was cut by 3 bases and J by 0 bases, with 4 bases left in between. The CDR3 reads CASSFQSTDTQYF. DNA of the CDR3: TGTGCCAGCAGCTTTCAAAGCACAGATACGCAGTATTTT.

This clone was counted only a few times. This sequence joins TRBV10-3 and TRBJ1-5, with D tentatively TRBD1 (5 bases). Deletions cut 7 bases from V and 7 bases from J, with 14 bases between. Germline V gene sequence: CDR1 ENHRY, CDR2 SYGVKD. The CDR3 has 13 amino acids. In nucleotides, the CDR3 is TGTGCCATCACTTCCAGGGCGGACCAGCCCCAGCATTTT. As protein: CAITSRADQPQHF.

Here the CDR3 reads CASSSQGLAGLANEQFF. The CDR3 region has the DNA TGTGCCAGCAGTTCCCAGGGGTTAGCGGGACTCGCCAATGAGCAGTTCTTC. The V call is TRBV27, the J call TRBJ2-1, with 8 bases matching TRBD2. The length of the CDR3 is 17 residues. Per the germline V gene, CDR1 is MNHEY and CDR2 is SMNVEV (reference sequence). V lost 4 bases and J lost 6; bases outside the gene matches: 14.

The CDR3 here is CASSSPGLADPGAQYF. CDR3 bases: TGTGCCAGTAGTTCCCCGGGACTAGCGGACCCAGGGGCCCAGTACTTC. V and J are TRBV19 and TRBJ2-5; TRBD2 aligns across 11 bases. V shed 5 bases and J 9 bases; nucleotides not matched to a gene: 14. From germline, CDR1 is LNHDA and CDR2 SQIVND (reference sequence). There are 16 residues in the CDR3.

This clone was detected only a few times. J is TRBJ2-7 and V is TRBV6-5; the match to TRBD2 covers 10 bases. The CDR3 extends over 13 amino acids. Trimming at V came to 8 bases and at J to 7 bases, leaving 8 bases not matched to a gene. Germline V gene lookup returns CDR1 MNHEY and CDR2 SVGAGI. The CDR3 bases are TGTGCCAGCGGACTAGCGGCCCTAGAGGAGCAGTACTTC. Its translation: CASGLAALEEQYF.

The gene calls are TRBV11-2 and TRBJ2-4, with D possibly TRBD1 on 6 matching bases. With 0 bases removed from V and 15 bases from J, the gap between germline ends came to 15 bases. Looked up from germline, CDR1 is SGHAT and CDR2 is FQNNGV. CDR3 size: 13 residues. The CDR3 region has the DNA TGTGCCAGCAGCTTAGAGGACAGAGGGCACAGGTACTTC. Translated, it gives CASSLEDRGHRYF.

V usage is TRBV9 and J usage is TRBJ1-1; 9 bases fit TRBD1. In germline, CDR1 is SGDLS, CDR2 YYNGEE. Losses at the gene ends were 4 bases for V and 4 bases for J; bases not matched to a gene: 14. CDR3 length: 17 amino acids. The CDR3: CASSLLPQGAVGTEAFF. In nucleotides, the CDR3 is TGTGCCAGCAGCCTATTACCACAGGGGGCGGTTGGCACTGAAGCTTTCTTT.